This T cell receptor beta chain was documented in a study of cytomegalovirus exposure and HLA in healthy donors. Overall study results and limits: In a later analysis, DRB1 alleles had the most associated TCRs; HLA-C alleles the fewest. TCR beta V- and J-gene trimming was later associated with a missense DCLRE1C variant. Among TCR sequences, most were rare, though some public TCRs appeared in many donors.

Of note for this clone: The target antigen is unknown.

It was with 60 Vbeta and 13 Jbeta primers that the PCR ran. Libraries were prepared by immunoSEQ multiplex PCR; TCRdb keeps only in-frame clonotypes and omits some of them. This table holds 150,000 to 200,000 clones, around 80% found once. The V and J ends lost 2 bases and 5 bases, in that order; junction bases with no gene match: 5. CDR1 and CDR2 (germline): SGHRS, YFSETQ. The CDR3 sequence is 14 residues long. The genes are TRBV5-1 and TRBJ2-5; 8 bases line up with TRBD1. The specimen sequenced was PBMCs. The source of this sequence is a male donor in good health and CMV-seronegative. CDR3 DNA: TGCGCCAGCAGCTTTCAGGGGGCGGAGGAGACCCAGTACTTC. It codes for CASSFQGAEETQYF.